The 7 T cell receptor beta chains below all came from one sample that was sequenced in a study of cytomegalovirus exposure and HLA in healthy donors. The protocol was immunoSEQ multiplex PCR, while the TCRdb copy is restricted to in-frame clones and leaves out a portion. The table has under 150,000 clones, around 87% seen once. Sequencing used PBMCs. The source of these receptors is a woman between 18 and 29 years old in good health and CMV-seropositive.

V and J are TRBV6-1 and TRBJ1-2, with TRBD1 matching 10 bases. This CDR3 has 15 amino acids. Germline lookup yields CDR1 MNHNS and CDR2 SASEGT. V was pared by 3 bases and J by 0 bases, with 1 base of the junction left unmatched. CDR3 DNA sequence: TGTGCCAGCAGTGAGGGGACAGGGGCTAACTATGGCTACACCTTC. This codes for CASSEGTGANYGYTF.

The rearrangement links TRBV28 to TRBJ1-4; 8 bases are shared with TRBD1. With V trimmed by 2 bases and J by 10 bases, 18 bases remained unmatched. The CDR3 covers 18 residues. The germline V gene encodes CDR1 MDHEN and CDR2 SYDVKM. This CDR3 is CASSLGWSGDRIQVKLFF. Written as DNA, the CDR3 is TGTGCCAGCAGTTTAGGTTGGTCGGGGGACAGGATCCAAGTAAAACTGTTTTTT.

This chain links TRBV2 with TRBJ2-1; 14 bases fit TRBD2. V shed 6 bases, J shed 8 bases, and the junction held 6 bases outside the gene matches. Germline CDR1 is SNHLY and CDR2 is FYNNEI. The CDR3 covers 15 residues. The CDR3 DNA follows: TGTGCCAGCAGAATCGGGACTAGCGGGAGCGATGAGCAGTTCTTC. It is translated as CASRIGTSGSDEQFF.

The chain couples TRBV7-2 to TRBJ1-1; D is uncertain. The V end was cut by 0 bases, the J end by 3 bases, with 8 bases between. The CDR3 has 14 amino acids. Per the germline V gene, CDR1 is SGHTA and CDR2 is FQGNSA. CDR3 bases: TGTGCCAGCAGCTTAGCAAACTCGCACACTGAAGCTTTCTTT. As protein: CASSLANSHTEAFF.

The J gene is TRBJ2-1, the V gene TRBV11-2, with D perhaps TRBD1 (5 bases). The V end lost 1 base, the J end lost 4 bases, and 14 bases lay between the germline ends. Per the germline V gene, CDR1 is SGHAT and CDR2 is FQNNGV. There are 16 residues in the CDR3. As DNA, the CDR3 is TGTGCCAGCAGCTTAGGTCCGGGTAAGGGGTACAATGAGCAGTTCTTC. Its translation: CASSLGPGKGYNEQFF.

The chain recombines TRBV5-6 with TRBJ2-7; 10 positions agree with TRBD1. The CDR3 covers 16 residues. Germline V gene data show CDR1 as SGHDT and CDR2 as YYEEEE. V lost 3 bases and J lost 0; bases outside the gene matches: 6. CDR3 sequence reads: CASSYGTGESSYEQYF. CDR3 DNA: TGTGCCAGCAGCTATGGGACAGGGGAGAGCTCCTACGAGCAGTACTTC. Combining the CDR3 with reference TRBV5-6 and TRBJ2-7 gives the whole variable domain DAGVTQSPTHLIKTRGQQVTLRCSPKSGHDTVSWYQQALGQGPQFIFQYYEEEERQRGNFPDRFSGHQFPNYSSELNVNALLLGDSALYLCASSYGTGESSYEQYFGPGTRLTVT.

V usage is TRBV7-3 and J usage is TRBJ2-1; 7 bases fit TRBD2. Per the germline V gene, CDR1 is SGHTA and CDR2 is FQGTGA. This CDR3 region has 15 residues. The J segment lost 2 bases and the V segment lost 5 bases, leaving 6 bases of the junction unmatched. The CDR3: CASSPSGTPYNEQFF. DNA for the CDR3: TGTGCCAGCAGCCCAAGCGGGACCCCCTACAATGAGCAGTTCTTC.